This T cell receptor beta chain was identified in a study of cytomegalovirus exposure and HLA in healthy donors. Of note for this clone: Its antigen is unidentified.

CDR3 length equals 19 residues. V dropped 4 bases and J dropped 4; count of bases not matched to a gene: 19. From germline, CDR1 is MNHNS and CDR2 SASEGT. 60 Vbeta and 13 Jbeta primers were used in PCR. Clones were sequenced by immunoSEQ multiplex PCR, and TCRdb holds only the in-frame ones, with some missing. Of 110,000 to 150,000 clones listed, around 80% were seen once; the top ten hold 3.2%. Overall study findings and caveats: Some TCR beta chains (roughly 150 of them) were listed as cytomegalovirus-associated.

The source of this sequence is a man in his late teens or twenties in good health and CMV-seropositive. Sequences were obtained from PBMCs. J is TRBJ1-1 and V is TRBV6-1; 9 bases align to TRBD1. CDR3 sequence (DNA): TGTGCCAGCAGTGGGGGGAGATTGGACAGGGGCATTAGGGGCACTGAAGCTTTCTTT. Its protein is CASSGGRLDRGIRGTEAFF.